This entry lists 4 T cell receptor beta chains sequenced from one sample in a study of T cells expressing NK-cell markers. From the 5' RACE reads, TCRdb lists one entry per CDR3 protein and no DNA. Its table records about 460,000 distinct CDR3 sequences. Sample: blood T cells: a sorted CD56 or NKG2C T cell subset, CD4+ or CD8+ T cells, or bulk PBMC T cells (not recorded which). The receptor set was obtained from a woman between 50 and 59 years old in good health.

This chain connects TRBV20-1 to TRBJ2-7; the D gene TCRdb calls, TRBD2, cannot be checked with no DNA. This CDR3 spans 19 amino acids. Germline CDR1 is DFQATT and CDR2 is SNEGSKA (reference sequence). The chain's CDR3 is CSARDATKEGLAGTYEQYF.

The chain carries TRBV11-2 and TRBJ2-3. The CDR3 covers 12 residues. Looked up from germline, CDR1 is SGHAT and CDR2 is FQNNGV. This chain's CDR3 is CASSPTAYTQYF.

The gene calls are TRBV7-6 and TRBJ2-6. Germline lookup yields CDR1 SGHVS and CDR2 FNYEAQ. The CDR3 has 18 amino acids. CDR3 sequence: CASSLALAGASGANVLTF.

J is TRBJ1-2 and V is TRBV12-3 or TRBV12-4. This CDR3 is built from 13 residues. The CDR3 region is CASSLGASRGYTF.